The source of this T cell receptor (beta chain) is a study of shared clonotypes between healthy human individuals. Clones were read by immunoSEQ multiplex PCR, and TCRdb kept only the in-frame ones, dropping some. The sample contains millions of clones, approximately 92% of which appear only once. Germline CDR1 GTSNPN, CDR2 SVGIG (reference sequence). CDR3 length: 14 amino acids. Trimming pared 4 bases from V and 5 bases from J, leaving 17 bases between. V usage is TRBV30 and J usage is TRBJ2-5, with D perhaps matching TRBD2 (6 bases). Sequenced sample: naive CD4+ T cells sorted from blood. The subset: CD45RA+ positively selected. This sequence was found in a man aged 18 to 29 in good health. The CDR3 spells CAWNLGAGGETQYF. The CDR3 region has the DNA TGTGCCTGGAACCTCGGGGCCGGAGGGGAGACCCAGTACTTC.